A single sample is the source of the 13 T cell receptor beta chains below, sequenced in a study of post-analysis software for immune sequencing data. Regarding the study as a whole: Controls showed lower frequencies than patients for roughly five TRBV segments, and TRBV5-6, TRBV5-1 and TRBV20-1 were among these.

cDNA libraries for TCR beta contained unique molecular identifiers. One entry per CDR3 protein results from TCRdb running MiXCR on the PCR reads. The sample has over 700,000 distinct CDR3 sequences, roughly 29% seen once. For these TCRs, the target antigens are not known. The sample was blood. The receptors were gathered from a girl between 10 and 17 years old with multiple sclerosis.

The sample holds a few counts of this clonotype. This chain uses TRBV3-1 with TRBJ1-5; no reliable D call. The V gene lost 1 base and the J gene lost 7 bases, with 11 bases spanning the gap. Germline CDR1 reads LGHDT; CDR2 reads YNNKEL (reference sequence). The CDR3 is 14 residues long. In nucleotides, the CDR3 is TGTGCCAGCAGCCAAGGAGGGATCAAGCAGCCCCAGCATTTT. Translation gives CASSQGGIKQPQHF.

This clonotype was seen at least ten times. V and J are TRBV7-2 and TRBJ2-5; D is perhaps TRBD1 or TRBD2 (5 bases each). CDR3 size: 13 residues. Germline V lookup: CDR1 SGHTA, CDR2 FQGNSA. The V end lost 4 bases, the J end lost 3 bases, and 9 bases lay between the germline ends. The CDR3 nucleotides are TGTGCCAGCAGCTCGGGGACGAAAGAGACCCAGTACTTC. It encodes CASSSGTKETQYF. Complete variable domain (other parts from reference TRBV7-2 and TRBJ2-5): GAGVSQSPSNKVTEKGKDVELRCDPISGHTALYWYRQSLGQGLEFLIYFQGNSAPDKSGLPSDRFSAERTGGSVSTLTIQRTQQEDSAVYLCASSSGTKETQYFGPGTRLLVL.

In this sample, this clonotype turned up a few times. The rearrangement uses TRBV12-3 or TRBV12-4 and TRBJ1-1; D possibly corresponds to TRBD1 (5 bases). The ends were cut back, 3 bases at V and 3 bases at J, with 8 bases in the middle. The CDR3 runs to 13 residues. CDR3 residues: CASSFGGDTEAFF. CDR3 sequence (DNA): TGTGCCAGCAGTTTTGGGGGTGACACTGAAGCTTTCTTT.

A few counts support this clonotype. The chain joins TRBV3-1 to TRBJ1-5; TRBD1 is a possible D gene (6 bases). CDR3 size: 14 residues. The germline CDR1 and CDR2 sequences are LGHDT and YNNKEL (reference sequence). The germline V and J ends were trimmed by 4 bases and 5 bases, with 12 bases remaining between them. The CDR3 protein is CASSPTGTHQPQHF. The CDR3 region has the DNA TGTGCCAGCAGCCCAACAGGGACCCATCAGCCCCAGCATTTT.

In its sample, this clonotype was seen a few times. The J gene is TRBJ2-3, the V gene TRBV5-6; the D gene is possibly TRBD1 (5 bases). Germline V gives CDR1 SGHDT, CDR2 YYEEEE. The CDR3 spans 13 residues. Trimming took 4 bases from V and 6 from J, leaving 12 bases between them. CDR3 DNA: TGTGCCAGCAGCGGGGCCGTCGGGGATACGCAGTATTTT. Residues: CASSGAVGDTQYF.

The chain couples TRBV27 to TRBJ2-6; TRBD1 agrees at 10 bases. The germline V gene has CDR1 MNHEY and CDR2 SMNVEV (reference sequence). With V trimmed by 8 bases and J by 3 bases, 10 bases remained unmatched. CDR3 length equals 17 residues. The CDR3 DNA follows: TGTGCCAGCGGCCGCGGACAGGGGGTCCTTGGGGCCAACGTCCTGACTTTC. Translating gives CASGRGQGVLGANVLTF.

This clonotype appeared a single time. The chain carries TRBV20-1 and TRBJ2-5; possible D gene TRBD2, 5 bases. Germline loops: CDR1 DFQATT, CDR2 SNEGSKA (reference sequence). There are 15 residues in the CDR3. Between the trimmed V and J ends, which lost 6 bases and 11 bases, there was a span of 28 bases. The CDR3 DNA follows: TGCAGTGCCACCCCCTGGAGTCCAGCTCGAAGGGAGCAGTACTTC. It codes for CSATPWSPARREQYF.

This clonotype has just one count. The genes are TRBV10-3 and TRBJ1-1; D is possibly TRBD1 (5 bases). Germline V gene lookup returns CDR1 ENHRY and CDR2 SYGVKD. Trimming took off 7 bases at V and 3 bases at J, with 12 bases between the two ends. The CDR3 has 13 amino acids. The CDR3 region is CAITGDGYTEAFF. CDR3 in DNA: TGTGCCATCACCGGGGACGGTTACACTGAAGCTTTCTTT.

This clonotype was seen a few times. The chain employs TRBV7-9 and TRBJ1-1, with a possible D match to TRBD1 (5 bases). CDR1 and CDR2 (germline): SEHNR, FQNEAQ (reference sequence). The CDR3 is 13 residues long. V dropped 4 bases and J dropped 1 base, with 7 bases sitting between them. CDR3 sequence: CASSWGSNTEAFF. As DNA, the CDR3 is TGTGCCAGCAGCTGGGGGTCGAACACTGAAGCTTTCTTT.

Comments on this clonotype: With a much larger clone just one base away, this may be a read error. J is TRBJ2-1 and V is TRBV4-3; 8 bases agree with TRBD2. The V gene end was trimmed by 1 base and the J gene end by 6 bases; junction bases not matched to a gene: 5. The CDR3 is made up of 15 amino acids. CDR1 LGHNA and CDR2 YSLEER come from the germline V gene. The CDR3 sequence is CASSQVTSGRNEQFF. The CDR3 region has the DNA TGCGCCAGCAGCCAAGTAACTAGCGGCCGCAATGAGCAGTTCTTC.

On this clonotype: At one end, the junction sequence differs from germline, possibly due to a read error. The chain combines TRBV7-9 with TRBJ1-2, with unresolved D. Per germline, CDR1 SEHNR and CDR2 FQNEAQ (reference sequence). CDR3 length equals 14 residues. The CDR3 DNA is TGTGCCAGCAGCCCCGGTTGGTCGAACCATGGTTACACCTTC. Its translation: CASSPGWSNHGYTF.

This clonotype has just a few counts. The chain uses TRBV6-6 and TRBJ1-1; a weak D match, TRBD1 (5 bases). V lost 5 bases to trimming and J lost 1 base, with 11 bases between them. CDR1 and CDR2 from the germline V gene are MNHNY and SVGAGI (reference sequence). The CDR3 contains 14 residues. CDR3 protein: CASSTGGTNTEAFF. As DNA, the CDR3 is TGTGCCAGCAGTACCGGGGGGACGAACACTGAAGCTTTCTTT.

This clonotype has a handful of counts. The chain carries TRBV27 and TRBJ2-7; TRBD1 aligns across 8 bases. The CDR3 has 16 residues. The junction had 12 bases not matched to a gene; V was cut back by 6 bases and J by 2 bases. Germline V lookup: CDR1 MNHEY, CDR2 SMNVEV (reference sequence). CDR3 in DNA: TGTGCCAGCAGCTCTCGTTCGGACAGGGTCCCCTACGAGCAGTACTTC. It encodes CASSSRSDRVPYEQYF.